These 2 T cell receptor beta chains were all obtained from the same sample, sequenced in a study of CD4 and CD8 cells across lung adenocarcinoma regions. Each CDR3 protein gets one entry after TCRdb re-called the PCR reads with MiXCR. The table lists approximately 17,000 distinct CDR3 sequences, around 46% of them singletons, with roughly 19% in the top ten. Material: CD4+ T cells from the margin of a lung tumor. Receptors were obtained from a male donor with lung adenocarcinoma. The CD4 and CD8 labels of this study may be unreliable.

Within the sample, this clonotype is medium-sized (0.01 to 0.1%). The V and J genes are TRBV27 and TRBJ2-5; 9 positions agree with TRBD2. After removal of 3 bases from V and 2 bases from J, the junction contained 10 bases not matched to a gene. There are 17 residues in the CDR3. Germline CDR1 and CDR2: MNHEY and SMNVEV (reference sequence). The CDR3 DNA reads as TGTGCCAGCAGTTTTTGGGGTAGCGGGAGAGTACAAGAGACCCAGTACTTC. This sequence encodes CASSFWGSGRVQETQYF.

The chain uses TRBV20-1 and TRBJ1-6; D possibly corresponds to TRBD1 (6 bases). Germline V CDR1 and CDR2: DFQATT, SNEGSKA (reference sequence). V lost 6 bases and J lost 4, with 13 bases in between. This CDR3 comprises 14 residues. CDR3 DNA sequence: TGCAGTGCACCAAACAGGGATTATAATTCACCCCTCCACTTT. The encoded protein is CSAPNRDYNSPLHF.